These 17 T cell receptor beta chains came from one sample sequenced in a study of cytomegalovirus exposure and HLA in healthy donors. Use of 60 Vbeta and 13 Jbeta primers characterized the PCR. TCRdb's table, derived via immunoSEQ multiplex PCR, lists solely in-frame clones and lacks some. The sample has about 180,000 clones, over 70% seen once; the top ten hold around 1.3%. The sequenced sample was PBMCs. The receptors were gathered from a boy aged 2 to 10 in good health and CMV-seronegative.

The chain combines TRBV19 with TRBJ1-2, with D possibly TRBD1 on 5 matching bases. This CDR3 has 14 amino acids. Germline loops: CDR1 LNHDA, CDR2 SQIVND (reference sequence). Trimming took 6 bases from V and 2 from J, leaving 13 bases between them. CDR3 region: CASSPSGGNYGYTF. The CDR3 bases are TGTGCCAGTAGCCCGAGTGGGGGGAACTATGGCTACACCTTC.

The genes are TRBV4-3 and TRBJ2-7; 8 bases are shared with TRBD1. The CDR3 covers 17 residues. CDR1 and CDR2 from the germline V gene are LGHNA and YSLEER. J was trimmed by 0 bases and V by 5 bases; bases with no gene match: 12. The CDR3 DNA reads TGCGCCAGCAGCGGGTCCCTTGGACAGGGTAGCTCCTACGAGCAGTACGTC. Its translation is CASSGSLGQGSSYEQYV.

The rearrangement links TRBV6-1 to TRBJ1-2; tentative D call: TRBD1 (5 bases). The ends were cut back, 1 base at V and 6 bases at J, with 15 bases in the middle. The germline V gene encodes CDR1 MNHNS and CDR2 SASEGT. CDR3 size: 15 residues. The CDR3 bases are TGTGCCAGCAGTGAAGGCGGAGGCAGGGAGGATGGCTACACCTTC. Its translation is CASSEGGGREDGYTF.

The V call is TRBV5-1, the J call TRBJ2-1; perhaps TRBD1 as D (5 bases). V lost 4 bases and J 8 bases, leaving 10 bases between the germline ends. The CDR3 is 12 residues long. The germline V gene has CDR1 SGHRS and CDR2 YFSETQ. CDR3 sequence: CASSRGRDEQFF. Written as DNA, the CDR3 is TGCGCCAGCAGCAGGGGTAGAGATGAGCAGTTCTTC. Based on the CDR3 plus reference TRBV5-1 and TRBJ2-1, the full variable domain is KAGVTQTPRYLIKTRGQQVTLSCSPISGHRSVSWYQQTPGQGLQFLFEYFSETQRNKGNFPGRFSGRQFSNSRSEMNVSTLELGDSALYLCASSRGRDEQFFGPGTRLTVL.

The chain joins TRBV7-2 to TRBJ2-3; 9 bases fit TRBD2. CDR3 length equals 15 residues. Germline V lookup: CDR1 SGHTA, CDR2 FQGNSA. J lost 4 bases, V lost 5 bases, and 7 bases had no gene match. CDR3 sequence reads: CASSPRLAESDTQYF. DNA for the CDR3: TGTGCCAGCAGCCCGAGACTAGCGGAATCAGATACGCAGTATTTT.

The rearrangement joins TRBV5-6 to TRBJ2-1; D may be TRBD1 (6 bases). There are 15 residues in the CDR3. Trimming shortened V by 2 bases and J by 7 bases, and 16 bases separated the two germline ends. The germline gives CDR1 SGHDT, CDR2 YYEEEE. The DNA of the CDR3 is TGTGCCAGCAGCTTTCTCCCGGGACATCGGAATGAGCAGTTCTTC. Translated: CASSFLPGHRNEQFF.

Of note for this clone: The same CDR3 is also encoded by other DNA sequences in this sample. The gene calls are TRBV7-3 and TRBJ2-7, with D tentatively TRBD1 (6 bases). This CDR3 has 16 amino acids. Germline lookup yields CDR1 SGHTA and CDR2 FQGTGA. Trimming left V 7 bases short and J 1 base short, with 20 bases between. CDR3 loop: CASTKILGQLSYEQYF. CDR3 bases: TGTGCCAGCACCAAAATACTTGGACAGCTATCCTACGAGCAGTACTTC. The full variable domain, with the rest looked up from reference TRBV7-3 and TRBJ2-7, is GAGVSQTPSNKVTEKGKYVELRCDPISGHTALYWYRQSLGQGPEFLIYFQGTGAADDSGLPNDRFFAVRPEGSVSTLKIQRTERGDSAVYLCASTKILGQLSYEQYFGPGTRLTVT.

The chain has TRBV4-3 and TRBJ2-7; 13 bases align to TRBD2. The CDR3 covers 15 residues. From germline, CDR1 is LGHNA and CDR2 YSLEER. J lost 9 bases, V lost 3 bases, and 8 bases had no gene match. The CDR3 bases are TGCGCCAGCAGCCAGGCGGGGACTAGCGGGATTAGGCAGTACTTC. It specifies CASSQAGTSGIRQYF.

The V and J genes are TRBV7-8 and TRBJ1-3; perhaps TRBD1 as D (5 bases). Germline V gives CDR1 SGHVS, CDR2 FQNEAQ. This CDR3 is 16 amino acids long. The V and J ends lost 5 bases and 4 bases respectively, with 18 bases between them. The CDR3 DNA is TGTGCCAGCAGCAGATTCACAGGATTTCAGGGAAACACCATATATTTT. Amino acid sequence: CASSRFTGFQGNTIYF. The full variable domain, rest sourced from reference TRBV7-8 and TRBJ1-3, is GAGVSQSPRYKVAKRGQDVALRCDPISGHVSLFWYQQALGQGPEFLTYFQNEAQLDKSGLPSDRFFAERPEGSVSTLKIQRTQQEDSAVYLCASSRFTGFQGNTIYFGEGSWLTVV.

V gene TRBV25-1 combines with J gene TRBJ1-6, with 9 nucleotides matching TRBD1. Trimming took 4 bases from V and 5 from J; bases not matched to a gene: 6. The germline CDR1 and CDR2 sequences are MGHDK and SYGVNS. The CDR3 runs 16 residues. This CDR3 is CASSARTGVHNSPLHF. The CDR3 nucleotides are TGTGCCAGCAGTGCCCGGACAGGGGTCCATAATTCACCCCTCCACTTT.

The V call is TRBV20-1, the J call TRBJ2-1; D is undetermined. The germline V and J ends were trimmed by 6 bases and 10 bases, with 10 bases remaining between them. In germline, CDR1 is DFQATT, CDR2 SNEGSKA (reference sequence). CDR3 size: 10 residues. The CDR3: CSAVRVEQFF. The CDR3 DNA follows: TGCAGTGCCGTCCGGGTCGAGCAGTTCTTC.

The chain has TRBV5-1 and TRBJ1-2; 7 bases are a match to TRBD1. Germline CDR1 is SGHRS and CDR2 is YFSETQ. The ends lost 3 bases at V and 5 bases at J; junction bases unmatched: 10. The CDR3 consists of 15 residues. CDR3 bases: TGCGCCAGCAGCTGGACAGGTTCCGGGGAATATGGCTACACCTTC. This codes for CASSWTGSGEYGYTF. The full variable domain, its missing parts supplied by reference TRBV5-1 and TRBJ1-2, is KAGVTQTPRYLIKTRGQQVTLSCSPISGHRSVSWYQQTPGQGLQFLFEYFSETQRNKGNFPGRFSGRQFSNSRSEMNVSTLELGDSALYLCASSWTGSGEYGYTFGSGTRLTVV.

This clone appeared a few times. The genes are TRBV2 and TRBJ1-1; D not certain. With 0 bases removed from V and 0 bases from J, the gap between germline ends came to 8 bases. There are 15 residues in the CDR3. Germline V gives CDR1 SNHLY, CDR2 FYNNEI. The CDR3 sequence: CASSEALHMNTEAFF. CDR3 in DNA: TGTGCCAGCAGTGAAGCCCTCCACATGAACACTGAAGCTTTCTTT.

The V gene is TRBV4-3, the J gene TRBJ1-6; 9 positions match TRBD1. Trimming took 3 bases from V and 9 from J; bases not matched to a gene: 9. Germline values: CDR1 LGHNA, CDR2 YSLEER. The CDR3 totals 16 residues. The CDR3 nucleotides read TGCGCCAGCAGCCACCCTCAAACAGGGGGCAGTTCACCCCTCCACTTT. It specifies CASSHPQTGGSSPLHF.

J is TRBJ2-2 and V is TRBV29-1, with D perhaps matching TRBD1 (6 bases). Trimming pared 5 bases from V and 3 bases from J, leaving 19 bases between. Germline CDR1 reads SQVTM; CDR2 reads ANQGSEA. CDR3 length: 16 amino acids. Here the CDR3 DNA reads TGCAGCGTTCCGGGACAAGGCCTTAGTCACACCGGGGAGCTGTTTTTT. Translated: CSVPGQGLSHTGELFF.

CDR3 bases: TGTGCCAGCAGCCAAGGCCTCTCGACAGGGAGAGGTGAGACCCAGTACTTC. Translating it yields CASSQGLSTGRGETQYF. The V gene is TRBV14, the J gene TRBJ2-5, with 7 bases that match TRBD1. The ends lost 1 base at V and 5 bases at J; junction bases unmatched: 13. There are 17 residues in the CDR3. Germline V gives CDR1 SGHDN, CDR2 FVKESK.

This chain links TRBV7-3 with TRBJ2-7, with D unresolved. CDR1 is SGHTA, CDR2 FQGTGA, per germline. There are 14 residues in the CDR3. The germline V and J ends were trimmed by 5 bases and 4 bases, with 15 bases remaining between them. CDR3 coding DNA: TGTGCCAGCAGCCCCGGTAGTGAGCCTTACGAGCAGTACTTC. Its translation: CASSPGSEPYEQYF.